The clone carrying this T cell receptor (beta chain) was observed a handful of times. Its specificity is unknown. These data are taken from a study of cytomegalovirus exposure and HLA in healthy donors. The study, taken as a whole, reports: Clusters of TCRs from the first cohort tended to co-occur in the 120 validation repertoires (as a later analysis found). There were over 150 TCR beta chains listed as cytomegalovirus-associated. Despite most TCR sequences being rare, some public TCRs occurred in many donors.

Generated by immunoSEQ multiplex PCR, the TCRdb table keeps only in-frame clones and is missing some. The table includes about 250,000 clones, over 75% detected once. The study drew the donors from its roughly 120-subject validation cohort, separate from the roughly 670-subject first cohort. V gave up 3 bases and J gave up 3 bases; unmatched junction bases: 14. The CDR3 covers 18 residues. CDR1 and CDR2 from the germline V gene are MGHDK and SYGVNS. The rearrangement joins TRBV25-1 to TRBJ2-3; TRBD1 aligns across 8 bases. This TCR was recovered from a man younger than 30 in good health and CMV-seropositive. The sequencing input was PBMCs. The CDR3 sequence is CASSESGGGVRRTDTQYF. The CDR3 coding sequence is TGTGCCAGCAGTGAGTCAGGGGGCGGGGTAAGGAGAACAGATACGCAGTATTTT.